The rows below give T cell receptor beta chains drawn from one sample of a study of CD8+ T cells in alopecia areata. TCRdb keeps only in-frame clones here, not all; method: immunoSEQ multiplex PCR. The data contain around 120,000 clones, roughly 60% of them singletons. The specimen comprised CD8+ T cells sorted from blood, sampled at week 4, from a patient treated with tofacitinib. These receptors all stem from a human donor with alopecia areata. CDR3s include the opening cysteine and the closing phenylalanine or tryptophan. A D gene is named only where the DNA matches it firmly. The size entry is marked missing in some rows and otherwise reads once, few, many or a size class.

clone_size: .
j_call: TRBJ1-1
d_call: TRBD1
v_call: TRBV27
cdr3_aa: CASQGVSAEAFF
cdr3_nt: TGTGCCAGCCAGGGGGTGAGCGCTGAAGCTTTCTTT

clone_size: .
j_call: TRBJ2-5
d_call: .
v_call: TRBV7-9
cdr3_aa: CASSLSGGALQETQYF
cdr3_nt: TGTGCCAGCAGCTTAAGTGGCGGGGCCCTCCAAGAGACCCAGTACTTC

clone_size: .
j_call: TRBJ1-5
d_call: TRBD1
v_call: TRBV29-1
cdr3_aa: CSVLGTDSNQPQHF
cdr3_nt: TGCAGCGTCCTCGGGACAGATAGCAATCAGCCCCAGCATTTT

clone_size: .
j_call: TRBJ1-2
d_call: TRBD1
v_call: TRBV29-1
cdr3_aa: CSVSTGEDGYTF
cdr3_nt: TGCAGCGTGTCCACAGGGGAAGATGGCTACACCTTC

clone_size: few
j_call: TRBJ2-1
d_call: .
v_call: TRBV7-2
cdr3_aa: CASSLNPDSIRFF
cdr3_nt: TGTGCCAGCAGCTTAAACCCCGATTCAATCCGGTTCTTC

clone_size: few
j_call: TRBJ2-5
d_call: TRBD2
v_call: TRBV29-1
cdr3_aa: CSVEVAGGQETQYF
cdr3_nt: TGCAGCGTTGAAGTAGCGGGGGGGCAAGAGACCCAGTACTTC

clone_size: .
j_call: TRBJ2-7
d_call: .
v_call: TRBV29-1
cdr3_aa: CSVETEGGDRSEQYF
cdr3_nt: TGCAGCGTTGAAACGGAGGGAGGAGACCGTTCGGAGCAGTACTTC

clone_size: .
j_call: TRBJ2-4
d_call: .
v_call: TRBV11-1
cdr3_aa: CASSLVDMETKNIQYF
cdr3_nt: TGTGCCAGCAGCTTAGTCGATATGGAGACCAAAAACATTCAGTACTTC

clone_size: .
j_call: TRBJ1-3
d_call: TRBD1
v_call: TRBV5-6
cdr3_aa: CASSWTGTGNTIYF
cdr3_nt: TGTGCCAGCAGCTGGACAGGGACTGGAAACACCATATATTTT

clone_size: few
j_call: TRBJ1-1
d_call: TRBD1
v_call: TRBV6-5
cdr3_aa: CASSSTGPLGTEAFF
cdr3_nt: TGTGCCAGCAGTTCGACAGGGCCGTTGGGCACTGAAGCTTTCTTT

clone_size: .
j_call: TRBJ2-3
d_call: .
v_call: TRBV9
cdr3_aa: CASSVTTDTQYF
cdr3_nt: TGTGCCAGCAGCGTAACCACAGATACGCAGTATTTT

clone_size: .
j_call: TRBJ2-7
d_call: .
v_call: TRBV30
cdr3_aa: CAWSVTGYDEQYF
cdr3_nt: TGTGCCTGGAGTGTTACGGGGTACGACGAGCAGTACTTC

clone_size: few
j_call: TRBJ1-5
d_call: .
v_call: TRBV18
cdr3_aa: CASSPPAQGGNQPQHF
cdr3_nt: TGTGCCAGCTCACCACCGGCCCAGGGAGGCAATCAGCCCCAGCATTTT

clone_size: .
j_call: TRBJ2-1
d_call: .
v_call: TRBV2
cdr3_aa: CASRPRAEPYNEQFF
cdr3_nt: TGTGCCAGCAGGCCCCGGGCGGAGCCCTACAATGAGCAGTTCTTC

clone_size: .
j_call: TRBJ2-3
d_call: TRBD2
v_call: TRBV27
cdr3_aa: CASSSTSESTDTQYF
cdr3_nt: TGTGCCAGCAGCTCAACTAGCGAGAGCACAGATACGCAGTATTTT

clone_size: .
j_call: TRBJ2-7
d_call: .
v_call: TRBV4-3
cdr3_aa: CASSQDRAQHYEQYF
cdr3_nt: TGCGCCAGCAGCCAAGATAGGGCGCAGCACTACGAGCAGTACTTC

clone_size: .
j_call: TRBJ2-3
d_call: TRBD1
v_call: TRBV7-9
cdr3_aa: CASSPSPGQSSDTQYF
cdr3_nt: TGTGCCAGCAGCCCGTCCCCGGGACAGTCTTCAGATACGCAGTATTTT

clone_size: .
j_call: TRBJ1-2
d_call: .
v_call: TRBV7-2
cdr3_aa: CASSSPQDANYGYTF
cdr3_nt: TGTGCCAGCAGCTCCCCACAGGACGCTAACTATGGCTACACCTTC

clone_size: .
j_call: TRBJ2-5
d_call: .
v_call: TRBV6-5
cdr3_aa: CASSYDEETQYF
cdr3_nt: TGTGCCAGCAGTTACGATGAAGAGACCCAGTACTTC

clone_size: .
j_call: TRBJ2-7
d_call: .
v_call: TRBV12-5
cdr3_aa: CASGLSSYEQYF
cdr3_nt: TGTGCTAGTGGTTTGAGCTCCTACGAGCAGTACTTC

clone_size: .
j_call: TRBJ2-2
d_call: .
v_call: TRBV27
cdr3_aa: CASSIGGGTGELFF
cdr3_nt: TGTGCCAGCTCGATAGGGGGGGGCACCGGGGAGCTGTTTTTT

clone_size: .
j_call: TRBJ1-2
d_call: TRBD1
v_call: TRBV29-1
cdr3_aa: CSVEEQGRGINYGYTF
cdr3_nt: TGCAGCGTTGAGGAACAGGGGAGGGGGATAAACTATGGCTACACCTTC

clone_size: .
j_call: TRBJ2-1
d_call: TRBD2
v_call: TRBV4-1
cdr3_aa: CASSQASSGGLEPHNEQFF
cdr3_nt: TGCGCCAGCAGCCAAGCCTCCAGCGGGGGGCTAGAACCGCACAATGAGCAGTTCTTC

clone_size: .
j_call: TRBJ2-3
d_call: TRBD2
v_call: TRBV9
cdr3_aa: CASSLPSGGSTDTQYF
cdr3_nt: TGTGCCAGCAGCCTCCCTAGCGGGGGCAGCACAGATACGCAGTATTTT

clone_size: .
j_call: TRBJ2-3
d_call: .
v_call: TRBV7-9
cdr3_aa: CASEWPTDTQYF
cdr3_nt: TGTGCCAGCGAGTGGCCCACAGATACGCAGTATTTT

clone_size: .
j_call: TRBJ2-7
d_call: .
v_call: TRBV27
cdr3_aa: CASTRTASSEQYF
cdr3_nt: TGTGCCAGCACCCGGACAGCTTCCTCCGAGCAGTACTTC

clone_size: .
j_call: TRBJ2-7
d_call: .
v_call: TRBV29-1
cdr3_aa: CSVEVAGGQTYEQYF
cdr3_nt: TGCAGCGTTGAGGTTGCAGGGGGGCAAACCTACGAGCAGTACTTC

clone_size: few
j_call: TRBJ2-2
d_call: .
v_call: TRBV4-1
cdr3_aa: CASSLRRGTGELFF
cdr3_nt: TGCGCCAGCAGCCTCCGCAGGGGAACCGGGGAGCTGTTTTTT